Here is one T cell receptor beta chain with its context. Its antigen is currently unknown. The data were taken from a study of OX40 agonist ivuxolimab in advanced cancers. Study at large: The study enrolled dose-escalation patients with hepatocellular carcinoma, melanoma, renal cell or head and neck cancer. Two patients with cutaneous melanoma and one with hepatocellular carcinoma, three in total, showed partial responses. The study, taken as a whole, reports: Among T cells, CD8+ cells averaged more expanded clones than CD4+ cells.

Germline values: CDR1 SNHLY, CDR2 FYNNEI. The length of the CDR3 is 11 residues. Trimming cost V 3 bases and J 8 bases, with 5 bases left between them. Here immunoSEQ multiplex PCR was the method, and the copy in TCRdb shows in-frame clones only, minus some. Of about 26,000 clones in the sample, 75% to 85% are singletons; the top ten hold roughly 24%. Blood samples were obtained at baseline, cycle 4 day 1, and cycle 7 day 1. This clonotype was sampled from an adult with an advanced solid tumor such as melanoma, head and neck, liver or kidney cancer. This chain connects TRBV2 to TRBJ1-5; D remains ambiguous. This specimen was CD4+ or CD8+ T cells sorted from blood, taken in a trial of the OX40 agonist ivuxolimab. CDR3 nucleotides: TGTGCCAGCAGTGAGGGCGAGCCCCAGCATTTT. Protein sequence: CASSEGEPQHF.